What follows is one T cell receptor (beta chain) and its context. Its antigen remains undetermined. One junction end does not reproduce the germline sequence, and a read error may be involved. Sample treatment or condition, as interpreted from the label and publication: oral pan-JAK inhibitor, 5-10 mg twice daily. Peripheral blood and lesional scalp punch biopsies were obtained from patients with alopecia areata. After PBMCs were isolated by density centrifugation and stained for CD3, CD4 and CD8, a FACSAria was used to sort CD4+ and CD8+ T cells. The library was built by means of the immunoSEQ multiplex PCR assay. RNA was extracted from all samples and reverse transcribed into cDNA, which served as template for TCR sequencing. SuperScript III was used to make first-strand cDNA, primed with a 2:1 mix of oligo-dT and random hexamers. Amplification bias was assessed with a synthetic immune receptor repertoire, and residual bias was removed computationally. The published analysis was carried out like this. Raw reads were preprocessed for error removal, and CDR3 was defined according to IMGT conventions as running from the conserved cysteine to phenylalanine. Clonality was computed as 1 minus the Shannon entropy, with the entropy normalized by log2 of the number of productive unique TCRs. CD4 or CD8 identity of scalp clones was inferred by cross-referencing scalp TCRbeta sequences with sorted blood CD4 and CD8 repertoires. The source is immuneACCESS, and TCRdb retained only in-frame sequences with V and J called. Part of the clones is not carried over; for the studies checked, unresolved V genes explain less than half of this, and the remainder is unexplained. The V and J calls and clone size were taken over from that table, and D and trimming were inferred from the DNA. This sample comprises fewer than 250,000 clones, approximately 47% of them detected only once. Around 3% of the sample comes from the top ten.

The CDR3 measures 11 amino acids from cysteine to phenylalanine. The read is trimmed to its CDR3 DNA, 33 bases read in frame from base 1. From a lookup of the germline V gene (reference sequence), CDR1 and CDR2 are DFQATT and SNEGSKA. These data belong to a study of CD8+ T cells in alopecia areata (dated by TCRdb to 2016 to 2018). Regarding the complete study: The treated patients took part in an open-label pilot trial in which moderate-to-severe alopecia areata was treated with oral tofacitinib at 5 to 10 mg twice daily. Patients stayed on tofacitinib for 6 to 18 months and then had 6 months of follow-up off drug so that delayed response and recurrence could be assessed. In treated patients, disease severity was measured using the SALT score, which gives the percentage of scalp surface area affected. The study used high-throughput TCRbeta sequencing to examine T cell clonal expansion in alopecia areata, in both the C3H/HeJ mouse model and human patients. Human TCRbeta sequencing covered scalp tissue and sorted CD4+ and CD8+ peripheral blood T cells from patchy and totalis/universalis alopecia areata patients and healthy controls. Patients on tofacitinib were biopsied at baseline and after 4 and 24 weeks of treatment, and several of the patients also had a later scalp biopsy. Clonality in the scalp was compared among normal scalp (n=4), patchy alopecia areata scalp (n=8), and alopecia totalis/universalis scalp (n=8). RNA came from the PAXgene miRNA kit for fixed scalp, the miRNeasy kit for PBMCs, and the RNeasy kit for mouse skin. TCRbeta CDR3 regions were amplified by immunoSEQ multiplex PCR with 35 Vbeta forward and 13 Jbeta reverse primers. What the study reported, not specific to this receptor: Shared TCR sequences between patients were less evident than in mice, which may be partly attributable to HLA diversity in the patient population. Compared with normal scalp, lesional scalp had higher clonality and more expanded CD8+ clones, particularly in alopecia totalis/universalis, a pattern that suggests antigenic drive. Unlike mouse skin, which is dominated by gammadelta T cells, normal human skin has resident alphabeta T cells that are also sequenced, and this complicates analysis of the scalp TCR repertoire. With tofacitinib, both scalp clonality and the number of expanded CD8+ clones among the top 100 scalp clones went down significantly. During tofacitinib treatment, many expanded lesional clones stuck around in both scalp and blood, and this persistence may partly explain why relapse happens after treatment is stopped. Because the treated cohort was small and included a single nonresponder, larger studies are needed to assess links between baseline CD8+ expansion and response.

The receptor was derived from a human donor with alopecia areata. The chain uses TRBV20-1 and TRBJ2-5; TRBD1 is a weak D gene call, 6 bases matching. The sequencing here drew on CD4+ T cells sorted from blood, taken at approximately week 37, from a patient treated with tofacitinib. CDR3 protein: CSATPRTQGHF. The nucleotide sequence reads as follows: TGCAGTGCCACTCCGCGAACCCAGGGGCACTTC.